What follows are 11 T cell receptor beta chains derived from one specimen sequenced in a study of blood T cell repertoires in COVID-19. Libraries were prepared by immunoSEQ multiplex PCR; TCRdb keeps only in-frame clonotypes and omits some of them. The sample consists of 360,000 or so clones, over 85% of them appearing once. The source material was PBMCs or T cells enriched from blood (not recorded which). The receptors here all came from a woman in her 30s who had recovered from COVID-19.

This chain joins TRBV2 and TRBJ1-1; 8 positions match TRBD1. The CDR3 extends over 14 amino acids. V lost 9 bases to trimming and J lost 3 bases; unmatched junction nucleotides: 9. Germline lookup yields CDR1 SNHLY and CDR2 FYNNEI. CDR3: CARDRERGYTEAFF. The CDR3 coding sequence is TGTGCCAGGGACAGGGAACGGGGTTACACTGAAGCTTTCTTT.

This chain joins TRBV5-4 and TRBJ2-2, with D perhaps matching TRBD2 (5 bases). The CDR3 runs to 14 residues. The V and J ends lost 5 bases and 7 bases respectively, with 15 bases between them. The germline V gene has CDR1 SGHNT and CDR2 YYREEE (reference sequence). CDR3 bases: TGTGCCAGCAGTACCCAAGCAGCGGTCGGGGAGCTGTTTTTT. It codes for CASSTQAAVGELFF.

The chain recombines TRBV5-1 with TRBJ2-7; 7 bases match TRBD2. The CDR3 totals 16 residues. V shed 0 bases, J shed 3 bases, and the junction held 9 bases outside the gene matches. CDR1 is SGHRS, CDR2 YFSETQ, per germline. The CDR3 DNA reads as TGCGCCAGCAGCTTGGGCGGCGGGAGAAAAGACTACGAGCAGTACTTC. Protein product: CASSLGGGRKDYEQYF. The variable domain in full, completed from reference TRBV5-1 and TRBJ2-7, reads KAGVTQTPRYLIKTRGQQVTLSCSPISGHRSVSWYQQTPGQGLQFLFEYFSETQRNKGNFPGRFSGRQFSNSRSEMNVSTLELGDSALYLCASSLGGGRKDYEQYFGPGTRLTVT.

The chain uses TRBV19 and TRBJ1-2; the D is unclear. The germline CDR1 and CDR2 sequences are LNHDA and SQIVND (reference sequence). The V end was cut by 6 bases, the J end by 5 bases, with 19 bases between. CDR3 length: 15 residues. CDR3 region: CASSDRQTRGYGYTF. The CDR3 bases are TGTGCCAGTAGCGACCGACAAACCCGTGGATATGGCTACACCTTC.

The chain couples TRBV4-2 to TRBJ1-4, with 10 bases fitting TRBD1. Unmatched junction bases numbered 9, after V lost 4 bases and J lost 7 bases. Germline CDR1 is LGHNA and CDR2 is YNFKEQ. There are 16 residues in the CDR3. The CDR3 DNA is TGTGCCAGCAGCCCACAAAGACAGGGGGCTGGTGAAAAACTGTTTTTT. Its protein is CASSPQRQGAGEKLFF.

This clone is a singleton in its sample. The genes are TRBV7-2 and TRBJ2-1; 14 bases are a match to TRBD2. J was trimmed by 7 bases and V by 5 bases; bases with no gene match: 10. Germline V gene lookup returns CDR1 SGHTA and CDR2 FQGNSA. The CDR3 spans 17 residues. Here the CDR3 reads CASSPPARLAGGNEQFF. The CDR3 DNA reads TGTGCCAGCAGCCCCCCCGCCCGACTAGCGGGGGGGAATGAGCAGTTCTTC.

The chain links TRBV7-8 to TRBJ1-5; the match to TRBD1 covers 7 bases. There are 15 residues in the CDR3. The germline CDR1 and CDR2 sequences are SGHVS and FQNEAQ. V was clipped by 5 bases and J by 4 bases; unmatched bases: 8. The CDR3 sequence: CASSVRDRPNQPQHF. In DNA form, the CDR3 reads TGTGCCAGCAGCGTCCGGGACAGACCTAATCAGCCCCAGCATTTT.

This sequence joins TRBV7-9 and TRBJ1-2, with 7 nucleotides matching TRBD1. The CDR3 totals 13 residues. Losses at the gene ends were 6 bases for V and 4 bases for J; bases not matched to a gene: 5. Germline CDR1 reads SEHNR; CDR2 reads FQNEAQ (reference sequence). CDR3 residues: CASRPRTGYGYTF. CDR3 DNA sequence: TGTGCCAGCAGACCACGGACAGGCTATGGCTACACCTTC.

The CDR3 here is CASSLARTGSGGNTIYF. The CDR3 coding sequence is TGTGCCAGCAGCTTAGCTCGGACAGGGAGTGGTGGAAACACCATATATTTT. The J gene is TRBJ1-3, the V gene TRBV11-2; 8 bases agree with TRBD1. In germline, CDR1 is SGHAT, CDR2 FQNNGV. There are 17 residues in the CDR3. Losses at the gene ends were 1 base for V and 3 bases for J; bases not matched to a gene: 8.

This chain links TRBV27 with TRBJ2-1, with 8 nucleotides matching TRBD2. Germline V gene lookup returns CDR1 MNHEY and CDR2 SMNVEV (reference sequence). The V and J ends lost 4 bases and 5 bases, in that order; junction bases with no gene match: 10. This CDR3 spans 16 amino acids. The CDR3 sequence: CASSSVGAGEHNEQFF. The CDR3 DNA follows: TGTGCCAGCAGTTCCGTAGGAGCGGGGGAACACAATGAGCAGTTCTTC.

V usage is TRBV18 and J usage is TRBJ1-1; the D gene is possibly TRBD1 (6 bases). In germline, CDR1 is KGHSH, CDR2 LQKENI. The V end lost 3 bases, the J end lost 5 bases, and 16 bases lay between the germline ends. This CDR3 spans 15 amino acids. The CDR3 coding sequence is TGTGCCAGCTCACCGCTACAGGGAGTAAGTACTGAAGCTTTCTTT. It yields the protein CASSPLQGVSTEAFF.